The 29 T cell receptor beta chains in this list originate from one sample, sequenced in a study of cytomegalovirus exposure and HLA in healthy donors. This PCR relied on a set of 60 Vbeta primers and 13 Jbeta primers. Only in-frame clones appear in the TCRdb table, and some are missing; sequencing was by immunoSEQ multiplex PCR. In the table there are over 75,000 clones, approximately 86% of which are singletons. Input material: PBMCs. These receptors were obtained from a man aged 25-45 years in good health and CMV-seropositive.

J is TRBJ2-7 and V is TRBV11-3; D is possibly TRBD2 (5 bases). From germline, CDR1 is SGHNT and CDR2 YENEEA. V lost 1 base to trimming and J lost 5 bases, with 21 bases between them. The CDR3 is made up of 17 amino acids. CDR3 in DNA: TGTGCCAGCAGCTTAGCCCCCCCCGGACTGGAGAGGGACGAGCAGTACTTC. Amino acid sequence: CASSLAPPGLERDEQYF.

CDR3 region: CSVGKQGSYEQYF. The CDR3 DNA sequence: TGCAGCGTTGGAAAACAGGGTTCCTACGAGCAGTACTTC. The J gene is TRBJ2-7, the V gene TRBV29-1, with D possibly TRBD1 on 6 matching bases. The CDR3 length is 13 residues. Trimming pared 4 bases from V and 1 base from J, leaving 11 bases between. The V gene's germline CDR1 is SQVTM and CDR2 ANQGSEA.

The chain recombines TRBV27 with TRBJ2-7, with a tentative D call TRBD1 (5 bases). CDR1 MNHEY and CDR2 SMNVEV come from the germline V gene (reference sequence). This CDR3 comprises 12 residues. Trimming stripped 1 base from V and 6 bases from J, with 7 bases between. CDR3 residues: CASSLLGREQYF. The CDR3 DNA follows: TGTGCCAGCAGTTTATTGGGGCGCGAGCAGTACTTC.

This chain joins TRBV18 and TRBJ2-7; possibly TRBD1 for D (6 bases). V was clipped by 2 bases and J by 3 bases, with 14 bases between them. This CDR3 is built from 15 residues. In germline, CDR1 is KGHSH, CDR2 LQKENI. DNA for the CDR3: TGTGCCAGCTCACCAAAAAACAGGGACCGCTACGAGCAGTACTTC. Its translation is CASSPKNRDRYEQYF.

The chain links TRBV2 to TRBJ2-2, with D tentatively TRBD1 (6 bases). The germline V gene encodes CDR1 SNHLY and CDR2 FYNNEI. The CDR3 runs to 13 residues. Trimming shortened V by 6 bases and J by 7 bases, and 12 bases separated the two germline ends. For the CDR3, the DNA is TGTGCCAGCAGAGAAACAGGGTACGGGGAGCTGTTTTTT. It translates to CASRETGYGELFF.

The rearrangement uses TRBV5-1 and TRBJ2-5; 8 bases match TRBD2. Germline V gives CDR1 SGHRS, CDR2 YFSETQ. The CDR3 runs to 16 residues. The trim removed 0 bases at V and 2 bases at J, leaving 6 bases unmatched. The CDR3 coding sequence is TGCGCCAGCAGCTTGGGGCTAGCGGGCCCGCAAGAGACCCAGTACTTC. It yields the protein CASSLGLAGPQETQYF.

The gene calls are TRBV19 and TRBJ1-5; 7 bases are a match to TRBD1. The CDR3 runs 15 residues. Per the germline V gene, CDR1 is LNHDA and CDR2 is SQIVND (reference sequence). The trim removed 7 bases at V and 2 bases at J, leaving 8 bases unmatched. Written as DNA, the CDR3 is TGTGCCAGTACCACCAACGGACAGGGCAATCAGCCCCAGCATTTT. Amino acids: CASTTNGQGNQPQHF.

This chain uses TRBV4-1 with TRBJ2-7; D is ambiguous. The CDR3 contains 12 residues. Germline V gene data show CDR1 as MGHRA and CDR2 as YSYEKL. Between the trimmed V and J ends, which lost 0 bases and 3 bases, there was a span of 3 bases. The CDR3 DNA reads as TGCGCCAGCAGCCAAGATAACTACGAGCAGTACTTC. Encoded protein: CASSQDNYEQYF.

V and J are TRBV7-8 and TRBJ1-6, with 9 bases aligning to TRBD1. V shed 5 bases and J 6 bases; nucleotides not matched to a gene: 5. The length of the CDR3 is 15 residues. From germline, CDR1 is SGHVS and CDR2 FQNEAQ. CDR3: CASSPGQGGNSPLHF. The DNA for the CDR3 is TGTGCCAGCAGCCCGGGACAGGGTGGTAATTCACCCCTCCACTTT.

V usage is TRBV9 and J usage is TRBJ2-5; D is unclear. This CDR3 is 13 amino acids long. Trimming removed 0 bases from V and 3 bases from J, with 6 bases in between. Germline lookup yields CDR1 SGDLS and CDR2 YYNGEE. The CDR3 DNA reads TGTGCCAGCAGCGTAGACGGTAAAGAGACCCAGTACTTC. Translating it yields CASSVDGKETQYF.

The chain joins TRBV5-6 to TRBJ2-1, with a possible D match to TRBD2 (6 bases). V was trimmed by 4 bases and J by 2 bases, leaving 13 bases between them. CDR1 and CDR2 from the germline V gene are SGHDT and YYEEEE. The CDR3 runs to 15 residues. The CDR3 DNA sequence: TGTGCCAGCAGCCCACGGGTAGCGGCCTACAATGAGCAGTTCTTC. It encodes CASSPRVAAYNEQFF.

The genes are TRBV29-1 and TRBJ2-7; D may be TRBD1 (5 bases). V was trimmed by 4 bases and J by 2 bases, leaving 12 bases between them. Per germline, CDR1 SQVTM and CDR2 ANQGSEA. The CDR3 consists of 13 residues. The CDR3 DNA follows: TGCAGCGTTGTGTTGGGGCTCACCTACGAGCAGTACTTC. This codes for CSVVLGLTYEQYF.

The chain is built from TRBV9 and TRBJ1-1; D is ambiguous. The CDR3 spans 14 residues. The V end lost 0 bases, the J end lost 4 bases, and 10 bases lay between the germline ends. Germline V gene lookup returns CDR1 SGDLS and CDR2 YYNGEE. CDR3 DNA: TGTGCCAGCAGCGTAGTTCCGGAGCTCACTGAAGCTTTCTTT. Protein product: CASSVVPELTEAFF.

This chain's CDR3 is CASVTTDTEAFF. The CDR3 bases are TGTGCCAGCGTTACCACGGACACTGAAGCTTTCTTT. V gene TRBV2 combines with J gene TRBJ1-1; unclear D gene. Germline V gene lookup returns CDR1 SNHLY and CDR2 FYNNEI. V lost 8 bases and J 3 bases, leaving 10 bases between the germline ends. This CDR3 has 12 residues.

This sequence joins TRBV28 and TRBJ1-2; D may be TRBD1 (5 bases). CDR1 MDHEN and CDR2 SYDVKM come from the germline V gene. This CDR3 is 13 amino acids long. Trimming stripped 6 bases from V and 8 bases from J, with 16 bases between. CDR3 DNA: TGTGCCAGCAGCCCTGCGGGGCAGCGCGGCTACACCTTC. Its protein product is CASSPAGQRGYTF.

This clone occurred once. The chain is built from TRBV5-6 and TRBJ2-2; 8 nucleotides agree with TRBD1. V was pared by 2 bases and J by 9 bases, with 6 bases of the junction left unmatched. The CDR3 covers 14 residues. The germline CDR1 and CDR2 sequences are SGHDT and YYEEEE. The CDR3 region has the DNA TGTGCCAGCAGCTTAGGGCAGGGGGCCAGGGAGCTGTTTTTT. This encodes CASSLGQGARELFF.

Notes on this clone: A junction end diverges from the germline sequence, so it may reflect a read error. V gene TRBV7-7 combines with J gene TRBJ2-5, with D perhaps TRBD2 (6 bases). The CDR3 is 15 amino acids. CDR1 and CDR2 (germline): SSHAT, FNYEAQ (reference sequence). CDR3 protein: CASSLGGSTVETQYF. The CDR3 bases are TGTGCTAGCAGCTTAGGAGGGTCCACCGTAGAGACCCAGTACTTC.

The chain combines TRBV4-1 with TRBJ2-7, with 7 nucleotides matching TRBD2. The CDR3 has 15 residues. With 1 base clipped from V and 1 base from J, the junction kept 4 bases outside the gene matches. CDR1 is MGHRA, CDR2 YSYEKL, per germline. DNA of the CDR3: TGCGCCAGCAGCCAAGTCACGGGGGGATCCTACGAGCAGTACTTC. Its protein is CASSQVTGGSYEQYF.

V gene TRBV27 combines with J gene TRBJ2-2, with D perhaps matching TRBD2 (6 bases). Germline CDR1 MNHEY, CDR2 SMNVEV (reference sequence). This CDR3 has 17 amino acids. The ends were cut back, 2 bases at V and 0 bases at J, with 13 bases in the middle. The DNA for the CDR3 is TGTGCCAGCAGTTTAAGGGCTACGGGAGCGAACACCGGGGAGCTGTTTTTT. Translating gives CASSLRATGANTGELFF.

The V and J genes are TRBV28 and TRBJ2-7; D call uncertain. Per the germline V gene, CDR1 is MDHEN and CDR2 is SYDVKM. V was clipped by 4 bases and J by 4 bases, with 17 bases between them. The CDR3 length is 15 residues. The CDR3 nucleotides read TGTGCCAGCAGTTCCCCCCCGGAGCGACGGTACGAGCAGTACTTC. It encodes CASSSPPERRYEQYF.

CDR3 sequence reads: CASRTETGNQPQHF. The CDR3 DNA sequence: TGTGCCAGCAGGACCGAGACAGGCAATCAGCCCCAGCATTTT. The V and J genes are TRBV28 and TRBJ1-5, with a possible D match to TRBD1 (5 bases). Trimming shortened V by 6 bases and J by 2 bases, and 11 bases separated the two germline ends. CDR3 length: 14 residues. CDR1 is MDHEN, CDR2 SYDVKM, per germline. The entire variable domain, with the rest obtained from reference TRBV28 and TRBJ1-5, is as follows: DVKVTQSSRYLVKRTGEKVFLECVQDMDHENMFWYRQDPGLGLRLIYFSYDVKMKEKGDIPEGYSVSREKKERFSLILESASTNQTSMYLCASRTETGNQPQHFGDGTRLSIL.

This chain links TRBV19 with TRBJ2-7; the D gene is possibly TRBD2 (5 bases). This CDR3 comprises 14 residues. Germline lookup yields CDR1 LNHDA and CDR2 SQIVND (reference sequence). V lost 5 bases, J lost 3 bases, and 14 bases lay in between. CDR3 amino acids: CASSERMGSYEQYF. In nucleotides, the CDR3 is TGTGCCAGTAGTGAAAGGATGGGGAGCTACGAGCAGTACTTC.

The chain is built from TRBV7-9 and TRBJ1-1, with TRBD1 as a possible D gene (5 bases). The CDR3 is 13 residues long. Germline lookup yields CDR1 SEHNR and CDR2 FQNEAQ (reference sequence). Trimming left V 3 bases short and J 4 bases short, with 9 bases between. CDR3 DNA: TGTGCCAGCAGCTTCGCTCAGGGCACTGAAGCTTTCTTT. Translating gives CASSFAQGTEAFF.

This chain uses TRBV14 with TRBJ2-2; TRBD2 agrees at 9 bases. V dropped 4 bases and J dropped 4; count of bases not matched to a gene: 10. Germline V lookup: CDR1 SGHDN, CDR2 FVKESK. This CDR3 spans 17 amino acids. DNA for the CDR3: TGTGCCAGCAGCCCCAACCTGGGGCGGGAGGGCACCGGGGAGCTGTTTTTT. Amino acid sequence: CASSPNLGREGTGELFF.

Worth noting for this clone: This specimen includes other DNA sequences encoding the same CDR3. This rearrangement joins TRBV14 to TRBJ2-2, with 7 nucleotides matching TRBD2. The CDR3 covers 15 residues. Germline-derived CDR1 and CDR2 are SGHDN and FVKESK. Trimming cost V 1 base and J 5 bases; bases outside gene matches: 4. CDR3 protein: CASSQAGGYTGELFF. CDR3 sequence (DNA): TGTGCCAGCAGCCAAGCGGGGGGTTATACCGGGGAGCTGTTTTTT.

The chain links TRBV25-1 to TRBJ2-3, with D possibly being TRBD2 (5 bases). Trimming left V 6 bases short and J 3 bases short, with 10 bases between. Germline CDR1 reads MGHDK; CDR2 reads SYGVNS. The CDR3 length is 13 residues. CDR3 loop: CASSARGTDTQYF. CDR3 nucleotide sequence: TGTGCCAGCAGCGCGAGAGGGACAGATACGCAGTATTTT.

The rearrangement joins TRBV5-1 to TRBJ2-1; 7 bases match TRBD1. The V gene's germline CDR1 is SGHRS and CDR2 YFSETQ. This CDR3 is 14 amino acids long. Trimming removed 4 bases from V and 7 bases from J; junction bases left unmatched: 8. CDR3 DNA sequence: TGCGCCAGCAGCACGGGACAGACCCTTAATGAGCAGTTCTTC. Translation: CASSTGQTLNEQFF.

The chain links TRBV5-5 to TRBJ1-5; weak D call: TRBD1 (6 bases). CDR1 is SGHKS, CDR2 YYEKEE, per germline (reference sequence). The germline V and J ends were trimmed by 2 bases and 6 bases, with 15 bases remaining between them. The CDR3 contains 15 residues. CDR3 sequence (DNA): TGTGCCAGCAGCTTTCAGGGGCGAGACACTCAGCCCCAGCATTTT. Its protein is CASSFQGRDTQPQHF.

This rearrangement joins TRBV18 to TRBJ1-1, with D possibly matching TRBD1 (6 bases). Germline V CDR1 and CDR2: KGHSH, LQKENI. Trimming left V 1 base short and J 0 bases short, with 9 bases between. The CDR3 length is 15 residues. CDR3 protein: CASSPLDSMNTEAFF. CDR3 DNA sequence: TGTGCCAGCTCACCACTGGACAGCATGAACACTGAAGCTTTCTTT.